The clone carrying this TCR beta chain was counted between two and nine times. These data originate in a study of control samples from healthy donors and cancer patients. V gave up 4 bases and J gave up 7 bases, with 24 bases separating them. The germline V gene encodes CDR1 SGHNT and CDR2 YYREEE (reference sequence). The CDR3 spans 16 residues. Data came from immunoSEQ multiplex PCR; TCRdb stores just in-frame clones and leaves some out. The data show roughly 32,000 clones, roughly 86% seen once. Sequencing was done on a sample of PBMCs. This TCR was recovered from a woman aged 40 to 49 with lung cancer. The chain combines TRBV5-4 with TRBJ2-7, with D possibly being TRBD1 (6 bases). The CDR3 DNA follows: TGTGCCAGCAGCCCGCCCGGGACACGACAAGTTTTTGAGCAGTACTTC. Translated, it gives CASSPPGTRQVFEQYF.